One TCR beta chain is described in this entry. Its cognate antigen has yet to be identified. No much larger clonotype is one base removed from it; base qualities were not supplied. Every donor in the study was a healthy Caucasian. The twin cohort comprised three pairs of female monozygotic twins, all aged about 18 to 29 years. The RNA used for TCR libraries was isolated from peripheral blood mononuclear cells. The CDR3 spans 13 residues, from the cysteine through the phenylalanine. Only CDR3 DNA is held: 39 bases, read in frame from base 1. The germline V gene specifies SGHTA as CDR1 and FQGNSA as CDR2. Trimming at the junction amounts to 2 bases on V and 7 bases on J, and the germline ends lie 11 bases apart. Library preparation was by 5' RACE. Reads for this sample came from an Illumina HiSeq 2000. Template switching introduced a universal primer binding site; the final cDNA contained a unique molecular identifier, enabling accurate counting of TCR cDNA molecules. Specific primers in the conserved constant-segment region were used to synthesize first-strand cDNA for TCR alpha and beta chains. To control for contamination, every cDNA library carried two barcodes: a SMART-Mk sample barcode plus Illumina barcodes. TruSeq adapter sequences along with Illumina sample barcodes were introduced in two successive PCR steps. TCR alpha and beta cDNA libraries were sequenced on the Illumina HiSeq platform with custom primers. Per the authors' processing: Unique molecular identifiers were extracted from raw reads with MiGEC, and CDR3 positions were determined with MiXCR. Recombination models were inferred per individual with the repgenHMM and IGoR tools using an EM algorithm. The analysis of shared clonotypes was done with the tcR package in R, with sharing normalized by the product of cloneset sizes. To study raw recombination without the effects of thymic and clonal selection, out-of-frame nonproductive sequences were analyzed. TCRdb ran its own pipeline on the public reads, namely fastp trimming at Q25 and MiXCR clone calling, and kept in-frame beta chains. Rows merge per CDR3 protein into single entries with the most common DNA and genes. The authors' filters were not applied to this entry. The sample table contains 600,000 to 700,000 distinct CDR3 sequences; only one count was recorded for around 20% of them. The ten largest clonotypes hold roughly 4.3% of the sample.

These data belong to a study of identical twins (dated by TCRdb to 2016 to 2018). As for the study more broadly: To test whether fetal clonotypes persist, the study used deep sequencing on TCR alpha and beta repertoires from monozygotic twins, unrelated adults of various ages, and cord blood. To rule out contamination, the twin experiments were replicated at different times with different library preparation protocols. The paper as a whole reports these results and caveats: Invariant T cells such as MAIT and iNKT could partly confound zero-insertion analyses, though diverse VJ usage argued against this for most clonotypes. Conclusions relied on cross-sectional statistical analysis, since the same donors could not be followed over many years. A weaker excess of twin sharing was found in beta out-of-frame sequences because the signal-to-noise ratio was lowered by fewer shared sequences. Recombination models systematically underestimated out-of-frame TCR alpha sharing in monozygotic twins but agreed with sharing between unrelated individuals. Compared with coincidental sharing between unrelated individuals, out-of-frame TCR alpha sequences shared between twins had an excess of sequences with low generation probability. Abundant cord blood beta clonotypes had fewer insertions, young adult naive repertoires showed a similar but weaker trend, and memory repertoires showed no such trend.

The same sample was also studied in work on T cells expressing NK-cell markers. The second study's paper adds: In sorted CD3+CD56+NKG2C+, CD3+CD56+NKG2C- and CD3+CD56-NKG2C+ T-cell subsets from 7 to 9 donors, TCR beta-chain repertoires were profiled. Among the eight sequenced donors, seven were HCMV-seropositive and one was HCMV-seronegative. To restrict sorting to alphabetaTCR-expressing T cells, an anti-gammadeltaTCR antibody was added in several experiments. For five or six donors, the dominant CD3+CD56+NKG2C+ clonotypes were among the top 10 CD8+ clonotypes and accounted for roughly 1.0-8% of CD8+ T cells. Those dominant clonotypes were again the most abundant among CD3+CD56-NKG2C+ cells in a few donors, at roughly 28.3-65%. Whether the expanded NKG2C-expressing T cell clones were specific for HCMV antigens remained unclear. Randomly selected healthy volunteers, three men and five women, were used as the eight sequenced donors. HCMV-specific IgG was detected in serum with a commercial ELISA kit to determine HCMV serostatus. For several donors, bulk peripheral blood T-cell repertoires were also sequenced from unsorted PBMC. Reads were demultiplexed and grouped by UMI with MIGEC, and clonotypes were assembled and quantified with MiTCR. Only TCR cDNA sequences supported by at least two reads were kept to exclude erroneous sequences. The tcR package was used for downstream repertoire analysis, with clonotypes matched between fractions based on CDR3 nucleotide sequence plus V segment. Antigen specificity was annotated against VDJdb with VDJmatch, allowing one amino acid substitution in CDR3.

The sequence derives from a woman aged 18-29 years in good health. The sequenced sample consisted of PBMCs. Recombination connected TRBV7-2 to TRBJ1-1, with no confident D gene call. The nucleotide sequence reads TGTGCCAGCAGCTTATATCAGGAGGATGAAGCTTTCTTT. Its translation is CASSLYQEDEAFF.